This T cell receptor (beta chain) was documented in a study of blood T cell repertoires in COVID-19. About the study: Italy, Spain and the United States were the sources of the convalescent and acute COVID-19 samples. Nucleic acid was either cDNA or gDNA, and it came from T cells, B-cell-depleted T cells, or PBMCs.

Looked up from germline, CDR1 is MNHEY and CDR2 is SVGAGI. Deletions cut 5 bases from V and 2 bases from J, with 13 bases between. The CDR3 runs to 14 residues. Original analysis: Nucleated cell number was recorded as an estimate derived from reference gene primer amplification. The table came from immunoSEQ multiplex PCR; TCRdb's copy has only in-frame clones and leaves some out. The D gene and trimming were derived from the DNA, and the V and J assignments and clone size from that table. The data contain 150,000 to 200,000 clones, roughly 83% of them singletons. This chain links TRBV6-5 with TRBJ2-7; a weak D match, TRBD1 (6 bases). This TCR was sampled from a woman older than 75 with active or convalescent COVID-19. The specimen sequenced was peripheral blood. CDR3 bases: TGTGCCAGCAGTCGGACAGTCAAACCCTACGAGCAGTACTTC. Translated, it gives CASSRTVKPYEQYF.